Below are 8 T cell receptor beta chains sequenced from a single sample in a study of cytomegalovirus exposure and HLA in healthy donors. This PCR relied on a set of 60 Vbeta primers and 13 Jbeta primers. Clones were sequenced by immunoSEQ multiplex PCR, and TCRdb holds only the in-frame ones, with some missing. The sample carries some 76,000 clones, less than 85% recorded once. Sequenced sample: PBMCs. The receptors originated from a woman in her 50s in good health and CMV-seronegative.

The J gene is TRBJ2-2, the V gene TRBV19, with TRBD2 identical over 7 bases. Trimming at V came to 3 bases and at J to 3 bases, leaving 7 bases not matched to a gene. The CDR3 covers 16 residues. Germline V gene lookup returns CDR1 LNHDA and CDR2 SQIVND (reference sequence). CDR3 DNA: TGTGCCAGTAGTATTCGGGGGGTTTGGGACACCGGGGAGCTGTTTTTT. This codes for CASSIRGVWDTGELFF.

The chain is built from TRBV9 and TRBJ1-1; the match to TRBD1 covers 8 bases. The CDR3 consists of 14 residues. CDR1 SGDLS and CDR2 YYNGEE come from the germline V gene. J lost 5 bases, V lost 2 bases, and 5 bases had no gene match. The CDR3 DNA sequence: TGTGCCAGCAGCGTGACAGGGGATCGGACTGAAGCTTTCTTT. As protein: CASSVTGDRTEAFF.

This clone has a single count. The chain's CDR3 is CASSEGGGARARGYTF. Written as DNA, the CDR3 is TGTGCCAGCAGTGAGGGGGGGGGCGCTCGAGCTCGCGGCTACACCTTC. The V and J genes are TRBV2 and TRBJ1-2, with a tentative D call TRBD1 (6 bases). V lost 3 bases to trimming and J lost 8 bases, with 22 bases between them. The length of the CDR3 is 16 residues. CDR1 is SNHLY, CDR2 FYNNEI, per germline.

The chain recombines TRBV2 with TRBJ1-1; D is unresolved. The CDR3 extends over 11 amino acids. CDR1 and CDR2 from the germline V gene are SNHLY and FYNNEI. As DNA, the CDR3 is TGTGCAACAACATCGAACACTGAAGCTTTCTTT. This encodes CATTSNTEAFF.

The rearrangement joins TRBV6-1 to TRBJ1-4; 9 bases are a match to TRBD1. Trimming removed 6 bases from V and 5 bases from J; junction bases left unmatched: 1. From germline, CDR1 is MNHNS and CDR2 SASEGT. This CDR3 has 13 amino acids. The CDR3 loop is CASRTGGNEKLFF. The CDR3 DNA follows: TGTGCCAGCAGGACAGGGGGAAATGAAAAACTGTTTTTT.

CDR3 bases: TGCGCCAGCAGCTTGACGCCTAGCGGAACCTACACCGGGGAGCTGTTTTTT. Its protein product is CASSLTPSGTYTGELFF. The genes are TRBV5-1 and TRBJ2-2, with 7 bases identical to TRBD2. The V and J ends lost 1 base and 3 bases, in that order; junction bases with no gene match: 9. This CDR3 region has 17 residues. Per germline, CDR1 SGHRS and CDR2 YFSETQ.

The chain uses TRBV19 and TRBJ1-1; D is ambiguous. Germline V CDR1 and CDR2: LNHDA, SQIVND (reference sequence). The CDR3 sequence is 14 residues long. Trimming stripped 7 bases from V and 0 bases from J, with 12 bases between. The CDR3 DNA is TGTGCCAGTATCCGGGGTTCAATGAACACTGAAGCTTTCTTT. As protein: CASIRGSMNTEAFF.

A single count supports this clone. The V gene is TRBV4-1, the J gene TRBJ2-7; TRBD1 matches at 10 bases. CDR1 is MGHRA and CDR2 is YSYEKL in the germline V gene. V shed 0 bases and J 1 base; nucleotides not matched to a gene: 6. The CDR3 spans 17 residues. CDR3 nucleotides: TGCGCCAGCAGCCAAGATAAGGCGGGACAGGGGTCCTACGAGCAGTACTTC. This codes for CASSQDKAGQGSYEQYF.